The present TCR beta chain was sequenced within a study of shared clonotypes between healthy human individuals. The method was immunoSEQ multiplex PCR; TCRdb's version includes in-frame clones alone and lacks a portion of them. The sample lists about 490,000 clones; around three quarters were seen once. Germline assignment: CDR1 MDHEN and CDR2 SYDVKM. The CDR3 contains 16 residues. V lost 1 base, J lost 2 bases, and 12 bases lay in between. The TCR was taken from a middle-aged woman in good health. Some clones in this sample may be carry-over from other donors' samples. Sequencing was carried out using PBMCs. V usage is TRBV28 and J usage is TRBJ2-1, with a tentative D call TRBD2 (6 bases). For the CDR3, the DNA is TGTGCCAGCAGTTTATCCCCGGGAGTGGCCTACAATGAGCAGTTCTTC. Translation: CASSLSPGVAYNEQFF.